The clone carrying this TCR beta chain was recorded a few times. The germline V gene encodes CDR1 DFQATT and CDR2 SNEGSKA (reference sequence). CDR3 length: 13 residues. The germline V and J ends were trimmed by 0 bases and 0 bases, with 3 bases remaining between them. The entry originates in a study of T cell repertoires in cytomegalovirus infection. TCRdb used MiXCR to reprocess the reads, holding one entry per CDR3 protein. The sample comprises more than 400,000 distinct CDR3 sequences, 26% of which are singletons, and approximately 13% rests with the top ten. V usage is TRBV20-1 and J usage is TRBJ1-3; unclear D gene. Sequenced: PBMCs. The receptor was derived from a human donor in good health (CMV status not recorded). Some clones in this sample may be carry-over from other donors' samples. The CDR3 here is CSAREVSGNTIYF. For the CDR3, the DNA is TGCAGTGCTAGAGAGGTCTCTGGAAACACCATATATTTT.